This record concerns one TCR beta chain sequence. Authors' data handling: Cell counts per sample came from amplifying reference gene primers. The protocol was immunoSEQ multiplex PCR, while the TCRdb copy is restricted to in-frame clones and leaves out a portion. That table furnishes V, J and clone size, whereas the DNA furnished D and trimming. The sample has about 16,000 clones, 70% to 90% seen once. Seattle patient enrollment occurred during active infection, with longitudinal follow-up thereafter. The sample comes from a study of blood T cell repertoires in COVID-19. V lost 9 bases and J lost 5, with 7 bases in between. The CDR3 totals 10 residues. Germline CDR1 is LNHDA and CDR2 is SQIVND (reference sequence).

This sequence was found in a woman at least 80 years old with COVID-19, enrolled during active disease. Sequencing used peripheral blood. V and J are TRBV19 and TRBJ2-5; D gene uncertain. The CDR3 loop is CASLIETQYF. The DNA for the CDR3 is TGTGCCAGCTTAATTGAGACCCAGTACTTC.